This paragraph reports one T cell receptor beta chain. Germline lookup yields CDR1 LNHDA and CDR2 SQIVND (reference sequence). V shed 3 bases, J shed 1 base, and the junction held 6 bases outside the gene matches. The CDR3 length is 17 residues. These data are taken from a study of T cell changes during pregnancy in multiple sclerosis. Profiling relied on immunoSEQ multiplex PCR, and the TCRdb table lists in-frame clones only, not all of them. Found here are roughly 35,000 clones, over 75% of them singletons; the top ten hold roughly 10%. The V and J genes are TRBV19 and TRBJ2-1, with 10 bases identical to TRBD2. This TCR came from a female donor with multiple sclerosis, enrolled in a pregnancy study. The sequencing here drew on CD8+ T cells from peripheral blood mononuclear cells, taken before pregnancy. Here the CDR3 DNA reads TGTGCCAGTAGTATTAGCATGGGACTAGCGTCCTACAATGAGCAGTTCTTC. Amino acids: CASSISMGLASYNEQFF.